These 5 T cell receptor beta chains were all obtained from the same sample, sequenced in a study of T-cell reconstitution after alpha-beta-depleted transplantation in children. Preparing the TCRbeta library involved the use of unique molecular identifiers. TCRdb itself ran the PCR reads through MiXCR, one entry per CDR3 protein. The table lists about 460,000 distinct CDR3 sequences, about 12% of them singletons. The starting material was PBMCs from the stem cell graft donor, obtained from the stem cell graft. Receptor source: a human donor who donated a stem cell graft to a child with combined immunodeficiency.

This clonotype was detected a few times. V usage is TRBV9 and J usage is TRBJ2-3; 8 bases agree with TRBD2. The CDR3 length is 15 residues. Germline-derived CDR1 and CDR2 are SGDLS and YYNGEE. The J segment lost 2 bases and the V segment lost 0 bases, leaving 2 bases of the junction unmatched. The CDR3 reads CASSVELAVTDTQYF. CDR3 coding DNA: TGTGCCAGCAGCGTAGAACTAGCGGTCACAGATACGCAGTATTTT.

This clonotype was seen more than once but under ten times. The chain is built from TRBV12-3 or TRBV12-4 and TRBJ1-3, with D possibly matching TRBD1 (6 bases). V was trimmed by 3 bases and J by 4 bases, leaving 19 bases between them. This CDR3 contains 17 residues. CDR3 in DNA: TGTGCCAGCAGTTTCGGAGACAGGAGCCACCAAGGAAACACCATATATTTT. Translating gives CASSFGDRSHQGNTIYF.

This clonotype was seen ten or more times. The rearrangement joins TRBV27 to TRBJ2-2; a weak D match, TRBD2 (7 bases). The CDR3 extends over 16 amino acids. Trimming cost V 5 bases and J 3 bases, with 16 bases left between them. Germline loops: CDR1 MNHEY, CDR2 SMNVEV (reference sequence). The CDR3 region is CASSPGPGGHTGELFF. CDR3 coding DNA: TGTGCCAGCAGTCCCGGCCCCGGGGGGCACACCGGGGAGCTGTTTTTT.

This clonotype was found a few times. The rearrangement links TRBV7-9 to TRBJ1-1; D uncertain. CDR1 is SEHNR and CDR2 is FQNEAQ in the germline V gene (reference sequence). Trimming removed 1 base from V and 4 bases from J, with 7 bases in between. The CDR3 totals 13 residues. As DNA, the CDR3 is TGTGCCAGCAGCTTAGTTTTTAGCACTGAAGCTTTCTTT. Its protein is CASSLVFSTEAFF.

V usage is TRBV24-1 and J usage is TRBJ2-1; TRBD2 might be the D (6 bases). The V and J ends lost 1 base and 8 bases respectively, with 8 bases between them. This CDR3 is 13 amino acids long. Germline-derived CDR1 and CDR2 are KGHDR and SFDVKD. The CDR3 sequence is CATSDLGGDEQFF. The CDR3 nucleotides are TGTGCCACCAGTGATTTAGGAGGGGATGAGCAGTTCTTC.